What follows are 5 T cell receptor beta chains derived from one specimen sequenced in a study of cytomegalovirus exposure and HLA in healthy donors. Use of 60 Vbeta and 13 Jbeta primers characterized the PCR. Assay used: immunoSEQ multiplex PCR; TCRdb lists only in-frame clones, some missing. The top ten hold about 14% of the sample, which has about 100,000 clones, around two thirds seen once. Sequenced sample: PBMCs. The receptors here all came from a middle-aged woman in good health and CMV-seropositive.

The chain joins TRBV29-1 to TRBJ1-2, with D tentatively TRBD1 (5 bases). The CDR3 is 13 residues long. The germline V gene has CDR1 SQVTM and CDR2 ANQGSEA. V shed 1 base and J shed 5 bases, with 11 bases lying between them. CDR3 coding DNA: TGCAGCGTTGAAGGGGGCGGACTATATGGCTACACCTTC. It codes for CSVEGGGLYGYTF. The complete variable domain, with remaining parts taken from reference TRBV29-1 and TRBJ1-2, reads SAVISQKPSRDICQRGTSLTIQCQVDSQVTMMFWYRQQPGQSLTLIATANQGSEATYESGFVIDKFPISRPNLTFSTLTVSNMSPEDSSIYLCSVEGGGLYGYTFGSGTRLTVV.

This sequence joins TRBV2 and TRBJ1-6, with TRBD1 matching over 7 bases. CDR3 length: 14 amino acids. V trimming: 4 bases; J trimming: 9 bases; junction bases outside the gene matches: 6. Germline V gives CDR1 SNHLY, CDR2 FYNNEI. The CDR3: CASSARQGSSPLHF. The CDR3 nucleotides read TGTGCCAGCAGTGCCCGACAGGGATCTTCACCCCTCCACTTT. Together with reference TRBV2 and TRBJ1-6, the CDR3 gives the full variable domain: EPEVTQTPSHQVTQMGQEVILRCVPISNHLYFYWYRQILGQKVEFLVSFYNNEISEKSEIFDDQFSVERPDGSNFTLKIRSTKLEDSAMYFCASSARQGSSPLHFGNGTRLTVT.

This rearrangement joins TRBV18 to TRBJ1-5; the D gene is possibly TRBD1 (6 bases). The germline CDR1 and CDR2 sequences are KGHSH and LQKENI. There are 14 residues in the CDR3. Trimming removed 6 bases at V and 2 bases at J, with 11 bases between. The CDR3, as DNA: TGTGCCAGCTCGGTACAGGGTGGCAATCAGCCCCAGCATTTT. Protein: CASSVQGGNQPQHF.

The chain recombines TRBV6-4 with TRBJ2-7, with a possible D match to TRBD1 (6 bases). The CDR3 contains 17 residues. V dropped 3 bases and J dropped 1 base, with 19 bases sitting between them. Germline V gene sequence: CDR1 MRHNA, CDR2 SNTAGT. CDR3 residues: CASSEAPGVGYSYEQYF. In DNA, the CDR3 is TGTGCCAGCAGTGAGGCCCCAGGGGTCGGATATTCCTACGAGCAGTACTTC.

On this clone itself: Within the sample, other DNA sequences also encode this same CDR3. This chain uses TRBV2 with TRBJ1-5; D is possibly TRBD1 (6 bases). The V end was cut by 2 bases, the J end by 4 bases, with 9 bases between. The V gene's germline CDR1 is SNHLY and CDR2 FYNNEI. The CDR3 length is 14 residues. CDR3 protein: CASSETGRNQPQHF. The CDR3 DNA sequence: TGTGCCAGCAGTGAAACAGGGAGAAATCAGCCCCAGCATTTT.